The TCR beta chain under discussion was sequenced for a study of blood T cell repertoires in COVID-19. The CDR3 totals 13 residues. CDR1 is MNHEY and CDR2 is SVGAGI in the germline V gene. Trimming stripped 0 bases from V and 7 bases from J, with 6 bases between. The assay was immunoSEQ multiplex PCR, and TCRdb's table has in-frame clones only and misses some. Among around 300,000 clones listed, 70% to 90% were seen once. V usage is TRBV6-5 and J usage is TRBJ1-4; D may be TRBD1 (6 bases). Input material: peripheral blood. The TCR comes from a woman between 70 and 85 years old with acute or convalescent COVID-19. In nucleotides, the CDR3 is TGTGCCAGCAGTTACTCGGGGGCTGAAAAACTGTTTTTT. It codes for CASSYSGAEKLFF.